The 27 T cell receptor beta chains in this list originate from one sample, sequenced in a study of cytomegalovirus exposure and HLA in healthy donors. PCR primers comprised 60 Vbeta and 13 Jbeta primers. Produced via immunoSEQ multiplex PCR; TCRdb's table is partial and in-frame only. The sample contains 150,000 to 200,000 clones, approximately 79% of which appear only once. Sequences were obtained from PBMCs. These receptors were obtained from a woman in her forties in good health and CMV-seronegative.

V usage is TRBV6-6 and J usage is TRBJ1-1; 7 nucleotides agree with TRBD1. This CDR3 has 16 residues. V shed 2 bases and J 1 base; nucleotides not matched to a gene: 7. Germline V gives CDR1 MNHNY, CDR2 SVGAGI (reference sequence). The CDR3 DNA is TGTGCCAGCAGTTACCATACCGGGACAGCGAACACTGAAGCTTTCTTT. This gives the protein CASSYHTGTANTEAFF.

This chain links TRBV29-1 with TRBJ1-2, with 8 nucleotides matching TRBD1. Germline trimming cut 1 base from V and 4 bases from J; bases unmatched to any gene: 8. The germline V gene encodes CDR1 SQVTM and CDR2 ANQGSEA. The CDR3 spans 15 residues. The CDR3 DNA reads TGCAGCGTTGAAGCAGGGGGCTGGGAAAGCTATGGCTACACCTTC. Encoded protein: CSVEAGGWESYGYTF.

The CDR3 protein is CASSYSRRGTEAFF. DNA for the CDR3: TGTGCCAGCAGTTACTCGAGACGGGGGACTGAAGCTTTCTTT. The chain combines TRBV6-5 with TRBJ1-1, with a possible D match to TRBD1 (5 bases). Germline V CDR1 and CDR2: MNHEY, SVGAGI. The CDR3 extends over 14 amino acids. V was cut by 0 bases and J by 5 bases, with 10 bases left in between.

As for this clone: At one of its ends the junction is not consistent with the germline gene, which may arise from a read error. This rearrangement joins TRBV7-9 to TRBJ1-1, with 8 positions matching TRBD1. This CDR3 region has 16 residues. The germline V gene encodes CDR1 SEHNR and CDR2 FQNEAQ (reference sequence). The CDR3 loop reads CSSILRSTGDSTEAFF. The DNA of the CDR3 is TGTTCCAGCATCCTTCGTTCGACAGGGGATAGCACTGAAGCTTTCTTT.

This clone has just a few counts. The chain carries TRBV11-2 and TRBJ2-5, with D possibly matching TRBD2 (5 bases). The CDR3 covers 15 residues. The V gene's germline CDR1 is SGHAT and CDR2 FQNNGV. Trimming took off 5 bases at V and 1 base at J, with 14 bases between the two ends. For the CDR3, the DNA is TGTGCCAGCAGCCTAAACCCGGGGAGCCAAGAGACCCAGTACTTC. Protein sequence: CASSLNPGSQETQYF.

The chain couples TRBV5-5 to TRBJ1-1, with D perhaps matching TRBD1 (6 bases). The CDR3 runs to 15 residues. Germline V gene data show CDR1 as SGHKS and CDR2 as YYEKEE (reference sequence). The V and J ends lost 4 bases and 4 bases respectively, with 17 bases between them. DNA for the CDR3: TGTGCCAGCAGCCCCGGGAGGGGGTCGGGCACTGAAGCTTTCTTT. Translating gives CASSPGRGSGTEAFF.

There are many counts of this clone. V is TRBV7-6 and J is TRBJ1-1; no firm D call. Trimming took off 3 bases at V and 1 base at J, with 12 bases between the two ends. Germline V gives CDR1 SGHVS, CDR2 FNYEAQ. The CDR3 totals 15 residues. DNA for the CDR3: TGTGCCAGCAGCTTGGATCCGGGAGGGAACACTGAAGCTTTCTTT. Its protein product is CASSLDPGGNTEAFF.

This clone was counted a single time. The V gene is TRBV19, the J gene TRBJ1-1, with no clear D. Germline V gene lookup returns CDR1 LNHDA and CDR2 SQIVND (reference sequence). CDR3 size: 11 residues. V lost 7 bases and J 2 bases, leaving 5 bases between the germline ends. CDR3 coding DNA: TGTGCCAGTAAGAGAAACACTGAAGCTTTCTTT. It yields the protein CASKRNTEAFF.

The CDR3 region has the DNA TGTGCTAGTGGTGCTAACCGCACAGGGGTAGTCAAGGAGACCCAGTACTTC. Protein product: CASGANRTGVVKETQYF. This chain uses TRBV12-5 with TRBJ2-5, with 7 bases that match TRBD1. The germline V gene encodes CDR1 LGHNT and CDR2 FRNRAP. There are 17 residues in the CDR3. V gave up 5 bases and J gave up 5 bases; unmatched junction bases: 17.

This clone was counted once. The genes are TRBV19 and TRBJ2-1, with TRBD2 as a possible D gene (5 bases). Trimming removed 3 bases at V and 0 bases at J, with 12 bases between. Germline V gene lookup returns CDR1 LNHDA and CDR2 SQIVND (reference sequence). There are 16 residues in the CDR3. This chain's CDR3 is CASSISSGNSYNEQFF. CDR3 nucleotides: TGTGCCAGTAGTATTTCCAGCGGAAACTCCTACAATGAGCAGTTCTTC.

CDR3 residues: CAIRGTGYDEQYF. In DNA, the CDR3 is TGTGCCATCAGGGGGACAGGGTACGACGAGCAGTACTTC. The rearrangement joins TRBV10-3 to TRBJ2-7; 9 positions agree with TRBD1. The junction had 5 bases not matched to a gene; V was cut back by 6 bases and J by 5 bases. CDR1 is ENHRY, CDR2 SYGVKD, per germline. The CDR3 sequence is 13 residues long.

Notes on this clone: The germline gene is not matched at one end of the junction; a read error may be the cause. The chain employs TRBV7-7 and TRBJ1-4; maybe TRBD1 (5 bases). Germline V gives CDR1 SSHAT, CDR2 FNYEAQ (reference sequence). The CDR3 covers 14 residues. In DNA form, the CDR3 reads TGTGCTAGCAGCTCAGGGTTAGGTAATGAAAAACTGTTTTTT. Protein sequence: CASSSGLGNEKLFF. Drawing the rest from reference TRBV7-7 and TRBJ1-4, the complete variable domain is GAGVSQSPRYKVTKRGQDVTLRCDPISSHATLYWYQQALGQGPEFLTYFNYEAQPDKSGLPSDRFSAERPEGSISTLTIQRTEQRDSAMYRCASSSGLGNEKLFFGSGTQLSVL.

This CDR3 reads CASNLLAGGPNEQFF. The CDR3 coding sequence is TGTGCCAGCAACCTACTAGCGGGGGGGCCCAATGAGCAGTTCTTC. The chain carries TRBV7-9 and TRBJ2-1; 13 nucleotides align to TRBD2. The V segment lost 7 bases and the J segment 6 bases; nucleotides outside the gene matches: 6. The CDR3 has 15 residues. The germline gives CDR1 SEHNR, CDR2 FQNEAQ (reference sequence).

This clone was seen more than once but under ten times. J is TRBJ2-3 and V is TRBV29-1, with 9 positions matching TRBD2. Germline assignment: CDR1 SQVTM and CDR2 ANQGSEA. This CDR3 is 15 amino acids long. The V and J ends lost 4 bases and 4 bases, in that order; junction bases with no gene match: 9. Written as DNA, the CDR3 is TGCAGCGTTGTATCTAGCGGGGCTCCGGCAGATACGCAGTATTTT. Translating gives CSVVSSGAPADTQYF.

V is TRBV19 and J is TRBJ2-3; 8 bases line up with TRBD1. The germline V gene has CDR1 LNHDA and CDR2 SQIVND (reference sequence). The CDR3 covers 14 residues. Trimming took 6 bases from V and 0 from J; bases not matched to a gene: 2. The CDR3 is CASRGQVSTDTQYF. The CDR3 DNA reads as TGTGCCAGTAGGGGACAGGTTAGCACAGATACGCAGTATTTT.

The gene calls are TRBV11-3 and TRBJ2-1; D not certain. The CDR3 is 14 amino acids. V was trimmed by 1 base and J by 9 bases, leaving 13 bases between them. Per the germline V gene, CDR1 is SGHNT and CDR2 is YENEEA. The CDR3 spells CASSLGFPRREQFF. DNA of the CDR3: TGTGCCAGCAGCTTAGGATTCCCCAGGCGTGAGCAGTTCTTC.

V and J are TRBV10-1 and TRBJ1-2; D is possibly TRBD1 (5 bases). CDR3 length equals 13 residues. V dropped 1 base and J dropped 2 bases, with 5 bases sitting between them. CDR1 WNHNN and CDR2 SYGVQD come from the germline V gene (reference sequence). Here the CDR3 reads CASSEYRNYGYTF. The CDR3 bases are TGCGCCAGCAGTGAGTACAGGAACTATGGCTACACCTTC.

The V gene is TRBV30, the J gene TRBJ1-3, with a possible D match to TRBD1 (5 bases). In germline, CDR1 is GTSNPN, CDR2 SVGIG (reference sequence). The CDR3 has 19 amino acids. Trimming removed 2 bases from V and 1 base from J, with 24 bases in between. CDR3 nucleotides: TGTGCCTGGAGTTTTCGGACAAGGGGCCCGACGGTTTCTGGAAACACCATATATTTT. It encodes CAWSFRTRGPTVSGNTIYF.

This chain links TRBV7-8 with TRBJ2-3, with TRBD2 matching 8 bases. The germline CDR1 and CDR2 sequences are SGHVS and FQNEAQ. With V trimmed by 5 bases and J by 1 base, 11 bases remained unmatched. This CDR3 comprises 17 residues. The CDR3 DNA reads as TGTGCCAGCAGCCTTATCCAGGGACTAGTAGGCACAGATACGCAGTATTTT. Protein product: CASSLIQGLVGTDTQYF.

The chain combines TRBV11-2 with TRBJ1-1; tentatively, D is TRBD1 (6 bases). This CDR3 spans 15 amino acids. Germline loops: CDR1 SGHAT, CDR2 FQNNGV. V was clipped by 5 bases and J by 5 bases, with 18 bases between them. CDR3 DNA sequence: TGTGCCAGCAGCCCGTACCTCAGGGGTGTGACTGAAGCTTTCTTT. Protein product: CASSPYLRGVTEAFF.

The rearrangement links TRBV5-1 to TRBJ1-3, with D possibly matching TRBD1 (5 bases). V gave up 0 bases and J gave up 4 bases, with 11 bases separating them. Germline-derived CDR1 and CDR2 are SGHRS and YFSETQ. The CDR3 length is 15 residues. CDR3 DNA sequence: TGCGCCAGCAGCTTGGGTCGGGGGGACGGAAACACCATATATTTT. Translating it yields CASSLGRGDGNTIYF.

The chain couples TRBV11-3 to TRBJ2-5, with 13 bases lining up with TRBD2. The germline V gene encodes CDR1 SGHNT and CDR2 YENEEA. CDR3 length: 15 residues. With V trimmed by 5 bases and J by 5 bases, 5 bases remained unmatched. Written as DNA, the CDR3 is TGTGCCAGCAGCCGGACTAGCGGGAGAGTGGAGACCCAGTACTTC. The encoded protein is CASSRTSGRVETQYF. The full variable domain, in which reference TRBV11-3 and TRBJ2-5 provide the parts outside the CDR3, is EAGVVQSPRYKIIEKKQPVAFWCNPISGHNTLYWYLQNLGQGPELLIRYENEEAVDDSQLPKDRFSAERLKGVDSTLKIQPAELGDSAVYLCASSRTSGRVETQYFGPGTRLLVL.

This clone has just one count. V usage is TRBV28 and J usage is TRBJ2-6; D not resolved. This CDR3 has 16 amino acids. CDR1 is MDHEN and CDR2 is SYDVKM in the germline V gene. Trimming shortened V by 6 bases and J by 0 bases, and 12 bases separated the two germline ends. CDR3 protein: CASRERDTSGANVLTF. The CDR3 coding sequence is TGTGCCAGCAGGGAACGAGACACCTCTGGGGCCAACGTCCTGACTTTC. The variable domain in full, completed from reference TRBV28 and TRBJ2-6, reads DVKVTQSSRYLVKRTGEKVFLECVQDMDHENMFWYRQDPGLGLRLIYFSYDVKMKEKGDIPEGYSVSREKKERFSLILESASTNQTSMYLCASRERDTSGANVLTFGAGSRLTVL.

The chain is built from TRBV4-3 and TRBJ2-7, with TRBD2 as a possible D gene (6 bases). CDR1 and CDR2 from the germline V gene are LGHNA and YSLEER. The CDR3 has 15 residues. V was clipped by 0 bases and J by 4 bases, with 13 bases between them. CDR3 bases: TGCGCCAGCAGCCAAGAAGAAAGTGGAGGGTACGAGCAGTACTTC. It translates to CASSQEESGGYEQYF.

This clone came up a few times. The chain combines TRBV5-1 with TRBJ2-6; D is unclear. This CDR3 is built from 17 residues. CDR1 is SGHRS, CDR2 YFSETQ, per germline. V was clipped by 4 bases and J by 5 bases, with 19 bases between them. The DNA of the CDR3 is TGCGCCAGCAGCCCCTCACTGGCGGTCGCAAGGGCCAACGTCCTGACTTTC. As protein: CASSPSLAVARANVLTF.

CDR3 sequence: CASSQAGETQYF. The CDR3 DNA follows: TGTGCCAGCAGCCAAGCCGGGGAGACCCAGTACTTC. V and J are TRBV14 and TRBJ2-5; D is uncertain. Deletions cut 1 base from V and 5 bases from J, with 5 bases between. Germline values: CDR1 SGHDN, CDR2 FVKESK. CDR3 length: 12 amino acids.

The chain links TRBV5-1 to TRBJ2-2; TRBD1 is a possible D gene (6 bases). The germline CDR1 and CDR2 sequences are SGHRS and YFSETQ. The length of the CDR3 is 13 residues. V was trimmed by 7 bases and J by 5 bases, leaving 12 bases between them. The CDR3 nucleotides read TGCGCCAGCGCAGGGGTTACGACCGGGGAGCTGTTTTTT. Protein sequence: CASAGVTTGELFF.